These T cell receptor beta chains were read from a single sample in a study of blood T cells in healthy people across ages. TCRdb passed the 5' RACE reads through MiXCR, listing each CDR3 protein once. This table holds fewer than 950,000 distinct CDR3 sequences, approximately 55% found once. Source material: blood. Receptors were obtained from an elderly man in good health. Both conserved end residues are part of each CDR3. Fields, in order: clone size, J gene, V gene, D gene, CDR3 DNA, CDR3 protein. The D gene is left open where the match is weak. Clone size is not always given. Where it is, it says once, few, many or a class for expanded clones.

>.|TRBJ1-2|TRBV4-1|.
TGCGCCAGCAGCCAAGGAGTCACCAACTATGGCTACACCTTC
CASSQGVTNYGYTF
>.|TRBJ2-3|TRBV20-1|.
TGCAGCGGCAGCGGTAGCACAGATACGCAGTATTTT
CSGSGSTDTQYF
>.|TRBJ2-5|TRBV5-1|.
TGCGCCAGCAGCTTGCAAGCCAGACAAGAGACCCAGTACTTC
CASSLQARQETQYF
>few|TRBJ2-1|TRBV24-1|TRBD2
TGTGCCACCAGTGACGGACTAGCGGGCCTGATCTACAATGAGCAGTTCTTC
CATSDGLAGLIYNEQFF
>few|TRBJ2-1|TRBV29-1|.
TGCAGCGTTGCCAACCCCCGACTAGATCGCAATGAGCAGTTCTTC
CSVANPRLDRNEQFF
>.|TRBJ2-7|TRBV20-1|TRBD2
TGCAGTGCTAGAGATCCTTCAGCGGGGGGGTACGAGCAGTACTTC
CSARDPSAGGYEQYF
>few|TRBJ2-3|TRBV24-1|.
TGTGCCACCAGTCCATCAGGACCTTTTGGACCAGATACGCAGTATTTT
CATSPSGPFGPDTQYF
>.|TRBJ2-7|TRBV6-2/TRBV6-3|.
TGTGTCAGCAGTTACTGGGACGGATCCTACGAGCAGTACTTC
CVSSYWDGSYEQYF
>.|TRBJ1-2|TRBV5-8|TRBD1
TGTGCCAGCAGCCCCAACAGGGGGGTTAACTATGGCTACACCTTC
CASSPNRGVNYGYTF
>.|TRBJ2-7|TRBV6-5|.
TGTGCCAGCGCGAAGGGGTACGAGCAGTACTTC
CASAKGYEQYF
>.|TRBJ2-7|TRBV29-1|TRBD2
TGCAGCGTTGAACCCGGGGGGACCTACAATGAGCAGTACTTC
CSVEPGGTYNEQYF
>once|TRBJ1-5|TRBV7-2|TRBD1
TGTGCCAGCAGCCTAGGACAGGGCACGCCCCAGCATTTT
CASSLGQGTPQHF
>.|TRBJ2-3|TRBV2|.
TGTGCCAGCAGGGATTTTGGGGATACGCAGTATTTT
CASRDFGDTQYF
>.|TRBJ2-1|TRBV20-1|TRBD2
TGCAGTGCTAGAACACCTAGCGGGAGGATGGCTGAGCAGTTCTTC
CSARTPSGRMAEQFF
>few|TRBJ2-3|TRBV24-1|.
TGTGCCACCAGTGCATCGAAGCAGCCTACAGATACGCAGTATTTT
CATSASKQPTDTQYF
>.|TRBJ2-7|TRBV12-3/TRBV12-4|.
TGTGCCAGCAGTTTAAGGAGGGCTAGCGTCTACGAGCAGTACTTC
CASSLRRASVYEQYF